Shown below are 23 T cell receptor beta chains from a single sample sequenced in a study of T-cell reconstitution after alpha-beta-depleted transplantation in children. Unique molecular identifiers were incorporated during preparation of the TCRbeta library. One entry per CDR3 protein, called by TCRdb with MiXCR from the PCR reads. The data show approximately 390,000 distinct CDR3 sequences, around 9.9% seen once. The source material was PBMCs from the stem cell graft donor, sampled from the stem cell graft. These receptors were obtained from a human donor who donated a stem cell graft to a child with acute myeloid leukemia.

The V call is TRBV5-6, the J call TRBJ2-7; 7 nucleotides align to TRBD1. Trimming took 4 bases from V and 3 from J; bases not matched to a gene: 13. Looked up from germline, CDR1 is SGHDT and CDR2 is YYEEEE. The CDR3 runs to 16 residues. CDR3 in amino acids: CASSETGTEYLYEQYV. CDR3 bases: TGTGCCAGCAGCGAAACCGGGACAGAGTACCTCTACGAGCAGTACGTC.

This clonotype was detected a few times. The rearrangement joins TRBV20-1 to TRBJ2-7; 13 bases map to TRBD2. Trimming at V came to 5 bases and at J to 6 bases, leaving 4 bases not matched to a gene. This CDR3 comprises 13 residues. Germline CDR1 and CDR2: DFQATT and SNEGSKA (reference sequence). The CDR3 DNA follows: TGCAGTGCTCACGGACTAGCGGGAGTCGAGCAGTACTTC. It encodes CSAHGLAGVEQYF.

This clonotype was picked up many times. V usage is TRBV5-1 and J usage is TRBJ2-1; TRBD1 matches 7 bases. Germline trimming cut 0 bases from V and 3 bases from J; bases unmatched to any gene: 3. This CDR3 is 15 amino acids long. CDR1 is SGHRS, CDR2 YFSETQ, per germline. CDR3 nucleotides: TGCGCCAGCAGCTTGGAAGGGACAGACTACAATGAGCAGTTCTTC. It is translated as CASSLEGTDYNEQFF.

The table lists this clonotype with a few counts. The chain is built from TRBV29-1 and TRBJ2-3, with 7 bases identical to TRBD1. The ends lost 1 base at V and 2 bases at J; junction bases unmatched: 6. Germline assignment: CDR1 SQVTM and CDR2 ANQGSEA. This CDR3 contains 15 residues. Here the CDR3 DNA reads TGCAGCGTTGAAGGGACAGGCCCACTCACAGATACGCAGTATTTT. This codes for CSVEGTGPLTDTQYF.

This clonotype was seen a few times. In DNA, the CDR3 is TGTGCCAGCAGCATACTCCTCGGAGGGACAGAAAGCACAGATACGCAGTATTTT. Protein product: CASSILLGGTESTDTQYF. This chain joins TRBV11-1 and TRBJ2-3; D may be TRBD1 (7 bases). The CDR3 length is 18 residues. V lost 5 bases and J lost 0, with 21 bases in between. From germline, CDR1 is SGHAT and CDR2 FQDESV (reference sequence).

J is TRBJ1-1 and V is TRBV20-1; D not resolved. The CDR3 extends over 12 amino acids. CDR1 and CDR2 (germline): DFQATT, SNEGSKA (reference sequence). V gave up 0 bases and J gave up 7 bases, with 9 bases separating them. The CDR3 region is CSARDGQVEAFF. The CDR3 nucleotides read TGCAGTGCTAGAGATGGCCAGGTTGAAGCTTTCTTT.

This clonotype has a handful of counts. The V and J genes are TRBV7-2 and TRBJ2-1; possible D gene TRBD1, 6 bases. Germline V gives CDR1 SGHTA, CDR2 FQGNSA. The CDR3 loop spans 17 amino acids. V shed 3 bases and J shed 0 bases, with 15 bases lying between them. CDR3 protein: CASSFAAGDSSYNEQFF. CDR3 sequence (DNA): TGTGCCAGCAGCTTCGCGGCAGGGGATAGCTCCTACAATGAGCAGTTCTTC.

V usage is TRBV20-1 and J usage is TRBJ1-5, with D maybe TRBD1 (5 bases). CDR1 and CDR2 (germline): DFQATT, SNEGSKA (reference sequence). The V gene lost 4 bases and the J gene lost 1 base, with 26 bases spanning the gap. The CDR3 consists of 19 residues. The CDR3 sequence: CSATGPGSGAGLSNQPQHF. The CDR3 nucleotides read TGCAGTGCTACCGGACCGGGATCCGGGGCGGGTTTAAGCAATCAGCCCCAGCATTTT.

The chain combines TRBV29-1 with TRBJ2-1; a possible D gene is TRBD2 (6 bases). Per germline, CDR1 SQVTM and CDR2 ANQGSEA. Trimming removed 4 bases from V and 12 bases from J, with 22 bases in between. The CDR3 extends over 14 amino acids. CDR3 sequence (DNA): TGCAGCGTTGTGGGCGGGACCGGCGACCACGGGCAGTTCTTC. It specifies CSVVGGTGDHGQFF.

This clonotype was seen a few times. The J gene is TRBJ1-1, the V gene TRBV27, with D perhaps matching TRBD1 (5 bases). Trimming took off 6 bases at V and 5 bases at J, with 13 bases between the two ends. This CDR3 contains 13 residues. Germline V gives CDR1 MNHEY, CDR2 SMNVEV (reference sequence). CDR3 sequence: CASSHQGTTEAFF. The CDR3 DNA sequence: TGTGCCAGCAGCCACCAGGGTACGACTGAAGCTTTCTTT.

The genes are TRBV5-8 and TRBJ1-4; 7 bases agree with TRBD1. Germline assignment: CDR1 SGHTS and CDR2 YDEGEE. The junction had 8 bases not matched to a gene; V was cut back by 1 base and J by 2 bases. CDR3 length: 17 residues. CDR3 protein: CASSLFVGGRTNEKLFF. The CDR3 region has the DNA TGTGCCAGCAGCTTGTTCGTAGGGGGCAGGACTAATGAAAAACTGTTTTTT.

The chain couples TRBV29-1 to TRBJ2-7; D is perhaps TRBD1 (6 bases). Trimming left V 5 bases short and J 2 bases short, with 13 bases between. Germline-derived CDR1 and CDR2 are SQVTM and ANQGSEA. The CDR3 sequence is 13 residues long. CDR3 in amino acids: CSVTGTTTYEQYF. The CDR3 bases are TGCAGCGTTACCGGGACAACCACCTACGAGCAGTACTTC.

The chain joins TRBV5-5 to TRBJ2-5, with TRBD2 matching over 7 bases. Germline CDR1 and CDR2: SGHKS and YYEKEE (reference sequence). V lost 0 bases and J lost 3; bases outside the gene matches: 5. CDR3 size: 15 residues. The CDR3 sequence: CASSLGASGEETQYF. CDR3 DNA sequence: TGTGCCAGCAGCTTGGGTGCTAGCGGAGAAGAGACCCAGTACTTC.

A few counts support this clonotype. The rearrangement links TRBV12-3 or TRBV12-4 to TRBJ2-5, with D perhaps TRBD2 (6 bases). The CDR3 spans 12 residues. V lost 5 bases and J lost 4, with 8 bases in between. The CDR3 sequence is CASSHGGETQYF. CDR3 sequence (DNA): TGTGCCAGCAGTCACGGGGGAGAGACCCAGTACTTC.

This clonotype was counted a few times. The V call is TRBV19, the J call TRBJ1-1; a weak D match, TRBD1 (5 bases). The germline CDR1 and CDR2 sequences are LNHDA and SQIVND (reference sequence). This CDR3 is 12 amino acids long. V was trimmed by 1 base and J by 6 bases, leaving 6 bases between them. CDR3 protein: CASSIVGAEAFF. DNA of the CDR3: TGTGCCAGTAGTATAGTGGGGGCTGAAGCTTTCTTT.

The sample holds a few counts of this clonotype. The chain joins TRBV7-2 to TRBJ2-5; tentatively, D is TRBD1 or TRBD2 (5 bases each). Trimming pared 5 bases from V and 3 bases from J, leaving 13 bases between. The CDR3 runs to 14 residues. Germline-derived CDR1 and CDR2 are SGHTA and FQGNSA. The CDR3 region is CASSPGTVEETQYF. The CDR3 DNA reads as TGTGCCAGCAGCCCAGGGACGGTTGAAGAGACCCAGTACTTC.

This chain joins TRBV27 and TRBJ1-5; the D gene is possibly TRBD1 (5 bases). Trimming removed 2 bases at V and 6 bases at J, with 14 bases between. Germline loops: CDR1 MNHEY, CDR2 SMNVEV (reference sequence). CDR3 length: 15 amino acids. The CDR3 DNA reads as TGTGCCAGCAGTTTAGTATCAGGGCAGGCTCAGCCCCAGCATTTT. Translating it yields CASSLVSGQAQPQHF.

This clonotype was recorded a few times. This chain links TRBV20-1 with TRBJ2-2; perhaps TRBD1 as D (6 bases). V lost 3 bases and J lost 6, with 8 bases in between. CDR1 DFQATT and CDR2 SNEGSKA come from the germline V gene (reference sequence). The CDR3 sequence is 12 residues long. In nucleotides, the CDR3 is TGCAGTGCTAGTCAGGGGCCCGGGGAGCTGTTTTTT. Protein sequence: CSASQGPGELFF.

This clonotype appeared a few times. The chain couples TRBV29-1 to TRBJ2-3; 7 nucleotides agree with TRBD2. Trimming cost V 7 bases and J 6 bases; bases outside gene matches: 7. The CDR3 consists of 12 residues. Germline V lookup: CDR1 SQVTM, CDR2 ANQGSEA. This chain's CDR3 is CSGIGRGDTQYF. As DNA, the CDR3 is TGCAGCGGAATAGGGAGGGGCGATACGCAGTATTTT.

The rearrangement joins TRBV20-1 to TRBJ2-1; D is undetermined. Germline V gene sequence: CDR1 DFQATT, CDR2 SNEGSKA (reference sequence). CDR3 size: 14 residues. V lost 3 bases and J lost 0, with 9 bases in between. CDR3 in amino acids: CSASSLSSYNEQFF. CDR3 sequence (DNA): TGCAGTGCTAGTAGCCTGAGCTCCTACAATGAGCAGTTCTTC.

The chain uses TRBV3-1 and TRBJ2-5; D gene unclear. CDR1 LGHDT and CDR2 YNNKEL come from the germline V gene (reference sequence). Trimming left V 0 bases short and J 5 bases short, with 13 bases between. The CDR3 is 15 residues long. As DNA, the CDR3 is TGTGCCAGCAGCCAAGATAACCGGCCCGGGGAGACCCAGTACTTC. It translates to CASSQDNRPGETQYF.

This clonotype has just a few counts. The V gene is TRBV5-5, the J gene TRBJ2-4; 10 nucleotides align to TRBD1. V shed 6 bases, J shed 1 base, and the junction held 10 bases outside the gene matches. This CDR3 contains 17 residues. CDR1 and CDR2 from the germline V gene are SGHKS and YYEKEE (reference sequence). The DNA for the CDR3 is TGTGCCAGCATAAAGGAACCGGGACAGGGGGCCAAAAACATTCAGTACTTC. It is translated as CASIKEPGQGAKNIQYF. Drawing the rest from reference TRBV5-5 and TRBJ2-4, the complete variable domain is DAGVTQSPTHLIKTRGQQVTLRCSPISGHKSVSWYQQVLGQGPQFIFQYYEKEERGRGNFPDRFSARQFPNYSSELNVNALLLGDSALYLCASIKEPGQGAKNIQYFGAGTRLSVL.

This clonotype was seen more than once but under ten times. The chain joins TRBV7-6 to TRBJ2-1; D gene unclear. CDR3 length: 11 residues. Trimming pared 5 bases from V and 10 bases from J, leaving 9 bases between. Germline-derived CDR1 and CDR2 are SGHVS and FNYEAQ. The CDR3 nucleotides read TGTGCCAGCAGCCCTCGAGTCGAGCAGTTCTTC. Translated, it gives CASSPRVEQFF.